This T cell receptor (beta chain) was documented in a study of Ad26.COV2.S vaccination and SARS-CoV-2 variants. For the study at large: Donor was assigned to the Ad26.COV2.S arm of trial COV1001. The authors gave Ad26.COV2.S intramuscularly, either once or twice 56 days apart.

Germline lookup yields CDR1 SGHRS and CDR2 YFSETQ. The CDR3 extends over 16 amino acids. The trim removed 0 bases at V and 0 bases at J, leaving 2 bases unmatched. Treatment reported: over 15 received Ad26.COV2.S at low or high dose, single or two shots; about five received placebo; per-sample allocation not given. Sampling was done on day 63 after the first vaccine or placebo injection. Using immunoSEQ multiplex PCR, the repertoire was profiled, and TCRdb retains in-frame clones only, with some absent. Of some 400,000 clones in the sample, around 91% were seen once. Of note for this clone: Its cognate antigen is unknown.

Findings and limits, study-wide: People who got the vaccine or the placebo had similar non-spike TCR breadth.

The V and J genes are TRBV5-1 and TRBJ1-4; 7 positions agree with TRBD1. The clonotype originates from a person aged 18-60 years who received the Ad26.COV2.S COVID-19 vaccine or a placebo. The sequencing here drew on peripheral blood, taken in a trial of Ad26.COV2.S vaccine versus placebo. The DNA of the CDR3 is TGCGCCAGCAGCTTGGACGGGACAGCAACTAATGAAAAACTGTTTTTT. Its translation is CASSLDGTATNEKLFF.